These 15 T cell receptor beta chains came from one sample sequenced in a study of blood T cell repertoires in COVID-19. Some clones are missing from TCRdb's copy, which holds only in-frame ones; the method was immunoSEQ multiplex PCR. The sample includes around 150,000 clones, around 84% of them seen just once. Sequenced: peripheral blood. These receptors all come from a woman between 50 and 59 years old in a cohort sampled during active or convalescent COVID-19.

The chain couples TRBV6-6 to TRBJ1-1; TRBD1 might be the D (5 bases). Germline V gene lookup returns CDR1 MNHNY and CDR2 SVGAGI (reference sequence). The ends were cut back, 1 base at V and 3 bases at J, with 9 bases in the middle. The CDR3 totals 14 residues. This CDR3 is CASSYFPTDTEAFF. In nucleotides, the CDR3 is TGTGCCAGCAGTTACTTTCCGACAGACACTGAAGCTTTCTTT.

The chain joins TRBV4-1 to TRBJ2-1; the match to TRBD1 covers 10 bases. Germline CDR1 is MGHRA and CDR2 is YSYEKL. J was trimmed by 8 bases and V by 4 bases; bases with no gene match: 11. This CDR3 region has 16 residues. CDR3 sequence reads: CASSPSGTGEYHEQFF. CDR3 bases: TGCGCCAGCAGCCCCTCCGGGACAGGGGAGTATCATGAGCAGTTCTTC.

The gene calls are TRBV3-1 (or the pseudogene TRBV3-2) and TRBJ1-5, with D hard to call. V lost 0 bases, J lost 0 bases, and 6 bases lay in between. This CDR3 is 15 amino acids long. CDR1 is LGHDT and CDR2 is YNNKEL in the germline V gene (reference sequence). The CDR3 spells CASSQDRASNQPQHF. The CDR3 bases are TGTGCCAGCAGCCAAGATCGAGCTAGCAATCAGCCCCAGCATTTT.

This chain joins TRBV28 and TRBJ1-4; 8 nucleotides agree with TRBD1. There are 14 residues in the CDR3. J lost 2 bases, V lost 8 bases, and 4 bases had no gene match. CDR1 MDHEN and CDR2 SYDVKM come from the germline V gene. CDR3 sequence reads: CASGSGGTNEKLFF. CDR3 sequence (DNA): TGTGCCAGCGGATCAGGGGGCACTAATGAAAAACTGTTTTTT.

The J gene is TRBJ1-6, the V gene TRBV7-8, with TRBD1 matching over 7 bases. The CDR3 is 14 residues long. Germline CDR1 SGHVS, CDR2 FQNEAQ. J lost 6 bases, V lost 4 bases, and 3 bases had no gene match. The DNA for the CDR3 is TGTGCCAGCAGCTCATGGGACAGTAATTCACCCCTCCACTTT. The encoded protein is CASSSWDSNSPLHF.

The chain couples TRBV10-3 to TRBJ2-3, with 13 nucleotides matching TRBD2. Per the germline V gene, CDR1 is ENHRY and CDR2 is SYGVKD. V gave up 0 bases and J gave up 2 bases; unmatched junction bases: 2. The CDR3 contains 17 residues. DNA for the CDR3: TGTGCCATCAGTGAGTCACTAGCGGGGGGGGTCACAGATACGCAGTATTTT. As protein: CAISESLAGGVTDTQYF.

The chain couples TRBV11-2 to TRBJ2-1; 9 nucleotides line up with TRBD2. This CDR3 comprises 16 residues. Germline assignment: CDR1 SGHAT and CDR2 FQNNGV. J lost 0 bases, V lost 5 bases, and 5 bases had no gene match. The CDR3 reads CASSPWTSVSYNEQFF. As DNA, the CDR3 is TGTGCCAGCAGCCCGTGGACTAGCGTCTCCTACAATGAGCAGTTCTTC.

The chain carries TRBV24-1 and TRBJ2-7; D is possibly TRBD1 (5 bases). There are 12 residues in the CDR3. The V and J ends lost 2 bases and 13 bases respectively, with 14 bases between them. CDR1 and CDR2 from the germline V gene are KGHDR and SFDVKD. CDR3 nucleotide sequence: TGTGCCACCAGTGATTCCGGAACCAGGGCATACTTC. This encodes CATSDSGTRAYF.

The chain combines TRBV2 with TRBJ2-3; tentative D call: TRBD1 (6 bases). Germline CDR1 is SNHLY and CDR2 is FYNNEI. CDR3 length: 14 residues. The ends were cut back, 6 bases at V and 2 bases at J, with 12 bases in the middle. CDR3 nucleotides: TGTGCCAGCAGAGAGGACAGAAACACAGATACGCAGTATTTT. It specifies CASREDRNTDTQYF.

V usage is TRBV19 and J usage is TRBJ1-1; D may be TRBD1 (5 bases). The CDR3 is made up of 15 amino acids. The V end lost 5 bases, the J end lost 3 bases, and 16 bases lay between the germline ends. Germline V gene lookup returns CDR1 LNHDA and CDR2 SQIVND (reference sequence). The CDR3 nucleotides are TGTGCCAGTAGTGCCGGGGACTTTAGGGACACTGAAGCTTTCTTT. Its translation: CASSAGDFRDTEAFF.

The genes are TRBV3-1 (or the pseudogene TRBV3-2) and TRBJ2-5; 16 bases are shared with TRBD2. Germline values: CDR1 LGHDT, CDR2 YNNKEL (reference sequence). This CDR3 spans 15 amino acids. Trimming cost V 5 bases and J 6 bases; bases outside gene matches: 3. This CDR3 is CASSGTSGGAQTQYF. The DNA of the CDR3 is TGTGCCAGCAGCGGGACTAGCGGGGGGGCACAGACCCAGTACTTC.

CDR3 nucleotide sequence: TGTGCCATCAGGGGGACAGCTCTCTATGGCTACACCTTC. Encoded protein: CAIRGTALYGYTF. This chain joins TRBV10-3 and TRBJ1-2; TRBD1 matches 7 bases. The CDR3 has 13 amino acids. Trimming took 6 bases from V and 4 from J; bases not matched to a gene: 5. CDR1 ENHRY and CDR2 SYGVKD come from the germline V gene.

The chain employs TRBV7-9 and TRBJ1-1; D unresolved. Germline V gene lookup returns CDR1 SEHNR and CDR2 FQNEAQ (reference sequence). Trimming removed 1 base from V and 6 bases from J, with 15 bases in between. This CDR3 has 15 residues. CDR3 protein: CASSLEGLYSPEAFF. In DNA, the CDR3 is TGTGCCAGCAGCTTAGAAGGACTATACTCTCCTGAAGCTTTCTTT. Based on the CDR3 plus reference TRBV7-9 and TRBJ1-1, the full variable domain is DTGVSQNPRHKITKRGQNVTFRCDPISEHNRLYWYRQTLGQGPEFLTYFQNEAQLEKSRLLSDRFSAERPKGSFSTLEIQRTEQGDSAMYLCASSLEGLYSPEAFFGQGTRLTVV.

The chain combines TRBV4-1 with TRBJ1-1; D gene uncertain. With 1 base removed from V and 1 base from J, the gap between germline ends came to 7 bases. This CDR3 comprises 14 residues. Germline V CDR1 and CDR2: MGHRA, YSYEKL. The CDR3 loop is CASSQVGKNTEAFF. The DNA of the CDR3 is TGCGCCAGCAGCCAAGTTGGCAAGAACACTGAAGCTTTCTTT.

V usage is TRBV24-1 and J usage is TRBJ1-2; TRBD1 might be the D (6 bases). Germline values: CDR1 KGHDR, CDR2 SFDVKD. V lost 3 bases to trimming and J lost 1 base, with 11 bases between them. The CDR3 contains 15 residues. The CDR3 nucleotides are TGTGCCACCAGTGATAACACAGGGTTTAACTATGGCTACACCTTC. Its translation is CATSDNTGFNYGYTF.